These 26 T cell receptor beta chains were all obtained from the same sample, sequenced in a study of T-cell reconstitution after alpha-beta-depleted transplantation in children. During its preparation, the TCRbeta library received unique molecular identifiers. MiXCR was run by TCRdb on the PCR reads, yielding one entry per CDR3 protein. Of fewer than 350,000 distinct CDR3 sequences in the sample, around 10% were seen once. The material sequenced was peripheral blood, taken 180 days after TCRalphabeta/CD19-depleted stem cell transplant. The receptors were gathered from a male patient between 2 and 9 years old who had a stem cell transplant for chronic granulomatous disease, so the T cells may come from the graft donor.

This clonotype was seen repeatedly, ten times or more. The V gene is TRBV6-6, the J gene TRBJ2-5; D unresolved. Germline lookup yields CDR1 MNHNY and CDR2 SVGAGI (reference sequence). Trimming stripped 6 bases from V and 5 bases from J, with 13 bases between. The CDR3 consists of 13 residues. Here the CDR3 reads CASSPLHPETQYF. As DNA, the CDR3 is TGTGCCAGCAGCCCTTTACACCCCGAGACCCAGTACTTC.

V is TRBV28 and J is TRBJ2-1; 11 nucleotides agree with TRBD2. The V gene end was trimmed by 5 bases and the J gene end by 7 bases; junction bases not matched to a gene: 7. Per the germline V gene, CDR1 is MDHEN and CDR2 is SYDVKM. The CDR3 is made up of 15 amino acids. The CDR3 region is CASSGPGTSGNEQFF. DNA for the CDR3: TGTGCCAGCAGTGGACCCGGGACTAGCGGAAATGAGCAGTTCTTC.

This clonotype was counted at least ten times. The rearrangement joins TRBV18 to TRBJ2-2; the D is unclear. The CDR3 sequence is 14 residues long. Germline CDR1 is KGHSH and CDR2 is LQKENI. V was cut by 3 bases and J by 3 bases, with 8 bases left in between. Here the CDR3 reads CASSPLDDTGELFF. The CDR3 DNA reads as TGTGCCAGCTCACCGCTGGATGACACCGGGGAGCTGTTTTTT.

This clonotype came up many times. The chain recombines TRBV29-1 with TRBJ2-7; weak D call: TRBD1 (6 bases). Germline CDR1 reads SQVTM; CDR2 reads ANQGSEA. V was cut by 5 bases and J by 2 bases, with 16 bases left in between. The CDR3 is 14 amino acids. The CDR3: CSVQGRQGTYEQYF. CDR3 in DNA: TGCAGCGTTCAAGGGCGCCAGGGGACCTACGAGCAGTACTTC.

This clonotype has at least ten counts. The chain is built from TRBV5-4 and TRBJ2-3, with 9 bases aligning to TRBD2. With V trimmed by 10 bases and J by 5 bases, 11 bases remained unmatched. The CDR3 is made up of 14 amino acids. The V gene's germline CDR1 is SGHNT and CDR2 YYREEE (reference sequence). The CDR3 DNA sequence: TGTGCCTTCGCTAGCGGGATTGGGGGAGATACGCAGTATTTT. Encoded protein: CAFASGIGGDTQYF.

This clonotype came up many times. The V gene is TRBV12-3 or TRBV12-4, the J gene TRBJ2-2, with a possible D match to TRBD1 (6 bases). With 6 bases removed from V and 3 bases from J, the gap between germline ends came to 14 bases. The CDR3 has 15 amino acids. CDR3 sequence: CASRMGHAYTGELFF. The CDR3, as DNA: TGTGCCAGCAGGATGGGACACGCTTACACCGGGGAGCTGTTTTTT.

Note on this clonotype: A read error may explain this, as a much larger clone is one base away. In nucleotides, the CDR3 is TGTGCCAGCAGCGTAAGCGACAAGGTGCGGGGCTACACCTTC. This translates into CASSVSDKVRGYTF. The V and J genes are TRBV9 and TRBJ1-2; the D is unclear. CDR1 is SGDLS and CDR2 is YYNGEE in the germline V gene. The V end was cut by 1 base, the J end by 8 bases, with 15 bases between. The CDR3 spans 14 residues.

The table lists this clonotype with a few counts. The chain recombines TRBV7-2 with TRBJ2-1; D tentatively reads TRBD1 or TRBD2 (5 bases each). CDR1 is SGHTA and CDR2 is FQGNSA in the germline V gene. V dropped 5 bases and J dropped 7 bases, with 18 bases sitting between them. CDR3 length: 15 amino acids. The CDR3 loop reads CASSVTGASRNEQFF. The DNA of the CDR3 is TGTGCCAGCAGCGTAACCGGGGCCTCTAGGAATGAGCAGTTCTTC.

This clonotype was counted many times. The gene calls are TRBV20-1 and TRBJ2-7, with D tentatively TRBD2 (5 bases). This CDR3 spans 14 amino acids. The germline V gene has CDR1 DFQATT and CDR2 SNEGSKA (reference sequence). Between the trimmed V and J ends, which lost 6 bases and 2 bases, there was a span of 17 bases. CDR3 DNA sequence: TGCAGTGCGGTGCTAGTAGGGAGCCCCTACGAGCAGTACTTC. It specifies CSAVLVGSPYEQYF.

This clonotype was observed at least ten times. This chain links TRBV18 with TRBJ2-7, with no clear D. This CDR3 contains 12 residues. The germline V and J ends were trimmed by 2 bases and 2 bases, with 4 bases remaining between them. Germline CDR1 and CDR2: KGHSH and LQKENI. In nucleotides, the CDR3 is TGTGCCAGCTCACCAGTCCCCTACGAGCAGTACTTC. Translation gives CASSPVPYEQYF.

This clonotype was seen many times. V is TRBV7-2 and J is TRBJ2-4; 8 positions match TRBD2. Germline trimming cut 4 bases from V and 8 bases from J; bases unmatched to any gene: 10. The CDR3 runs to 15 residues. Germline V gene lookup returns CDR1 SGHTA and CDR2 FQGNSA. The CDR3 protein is CASSSPGLGPDIQYF. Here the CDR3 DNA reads TGTGCCAGCAGCTCCCCGGGACTAGGTCCGGACATTCAGTACTTC.

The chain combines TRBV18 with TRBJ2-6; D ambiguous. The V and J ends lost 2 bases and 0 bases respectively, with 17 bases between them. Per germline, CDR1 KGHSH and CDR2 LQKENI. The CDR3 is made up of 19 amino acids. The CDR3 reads CASSPRAGPFRSGANVLTF. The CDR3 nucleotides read TGTGCCAGCTCACCAAGGGCAGGACCTTTTCGCTCTGGGGCCAACGTCCTGACTTTC. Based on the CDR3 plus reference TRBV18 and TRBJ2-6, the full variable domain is NAGVMQNPRHLVRRRGQEARLRCSPMKGHSHVYWYRQLPEEGLKFMVYLQKENIIDESGMPKERFSAEFPKEGPSILRIQQVVRGDSAAYFCASSPRAGPFRSGANVLTFGAGSRLTVL.

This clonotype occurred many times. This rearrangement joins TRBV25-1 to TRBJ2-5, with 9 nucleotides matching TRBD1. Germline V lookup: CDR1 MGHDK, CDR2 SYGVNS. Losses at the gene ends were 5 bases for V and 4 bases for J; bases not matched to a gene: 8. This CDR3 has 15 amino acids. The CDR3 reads CASSLRGQGVETQYF. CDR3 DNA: TGTGCCAGCAGTCTACGGGGACAGGGAGTAGAGACCCAGTACTTC.

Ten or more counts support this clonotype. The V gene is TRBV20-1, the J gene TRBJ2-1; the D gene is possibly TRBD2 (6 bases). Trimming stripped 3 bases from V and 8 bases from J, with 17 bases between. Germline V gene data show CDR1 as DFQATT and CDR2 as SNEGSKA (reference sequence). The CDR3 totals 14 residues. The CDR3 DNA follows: TGCAGTGCTAGTGAAACTAGCCCTATGGATGAGCAGTTCTTC. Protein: CSASETSPMDEQFF.

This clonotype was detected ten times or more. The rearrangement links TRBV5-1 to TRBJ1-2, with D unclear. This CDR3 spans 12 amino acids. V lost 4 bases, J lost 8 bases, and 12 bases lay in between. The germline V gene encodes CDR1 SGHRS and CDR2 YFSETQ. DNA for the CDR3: TGCGCCAGCAGCCAAACCCTGTACGGCTACACCTTC. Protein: CASSQTLYGYTF. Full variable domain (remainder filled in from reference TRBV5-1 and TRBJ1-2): KAGVTQTPRYLIKTRGQQVTLSCSPISGHRSVSWYQQTPGQGLQFLFEYFSETQRNKGNFPGRFSGRQFSNSRSEMNVSTLELGDSALYLCASSQTLYGYTFGSGTRLTVV.

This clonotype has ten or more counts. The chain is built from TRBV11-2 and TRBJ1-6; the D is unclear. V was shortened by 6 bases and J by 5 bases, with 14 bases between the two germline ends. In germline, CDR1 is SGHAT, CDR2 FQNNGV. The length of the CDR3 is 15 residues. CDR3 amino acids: CASRFTSIDNSPLHF. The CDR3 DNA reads TGTGCCAGCAGATTTACCTCAATCGATAATTCACCCCTCCACTTT.

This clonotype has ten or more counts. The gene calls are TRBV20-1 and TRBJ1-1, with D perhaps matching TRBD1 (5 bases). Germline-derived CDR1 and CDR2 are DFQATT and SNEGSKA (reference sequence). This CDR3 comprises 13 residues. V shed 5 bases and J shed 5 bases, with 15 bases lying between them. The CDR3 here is CSAGTGGETEAFF. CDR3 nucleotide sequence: TGCAGTGCTGGCACCGGGGGAGAGACTGAAGCTTTCTTT.

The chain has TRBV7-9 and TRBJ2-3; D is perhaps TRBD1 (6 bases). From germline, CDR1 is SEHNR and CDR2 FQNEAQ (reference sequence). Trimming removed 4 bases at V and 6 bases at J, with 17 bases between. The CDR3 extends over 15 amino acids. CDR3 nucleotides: TGTGCCAGCAGCTCCAACAGGGATGTGCCGGATACGCAGTATTTT. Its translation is CASSSNRDVPDTQYF.

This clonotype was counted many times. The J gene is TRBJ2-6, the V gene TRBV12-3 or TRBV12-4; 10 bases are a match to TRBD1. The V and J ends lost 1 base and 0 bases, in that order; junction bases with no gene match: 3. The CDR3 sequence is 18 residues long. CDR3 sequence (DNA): TGTGCCAGCAGTTTAGTGGGACAGGGGACCTCTGGGGCCAACGTCCTGACTTTC. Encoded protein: CASSLVGQGTSGANVLTF.

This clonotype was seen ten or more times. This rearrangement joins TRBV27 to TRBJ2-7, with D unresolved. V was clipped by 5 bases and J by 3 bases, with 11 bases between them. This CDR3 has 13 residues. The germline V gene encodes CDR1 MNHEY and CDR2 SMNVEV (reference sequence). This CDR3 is CASSRSLSYEQYF. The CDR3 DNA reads TGTGCCAGCAGTAGATCCCTCAGCTACGAGCAGTACTTC.

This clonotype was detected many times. In DNA, the CDR3 is TGCAGTGCTAACGCCCTGAGCCGAGGGACTAGCACAGATACGCAGTATTTT. This translates into CSANALSRGTSTDTQYF. This chain uses TRBV20-1 with TRBJ2-3, with a tentative D call TRBD2 (6 bases). This CDR3 comprises 17 residues. V was cut by 4 bases and J by 0 bases, with 20 bases left in between. Per the germline V gene, CDR1 is DFQATT and CDR2 is SNEGSKA (reference sequence).

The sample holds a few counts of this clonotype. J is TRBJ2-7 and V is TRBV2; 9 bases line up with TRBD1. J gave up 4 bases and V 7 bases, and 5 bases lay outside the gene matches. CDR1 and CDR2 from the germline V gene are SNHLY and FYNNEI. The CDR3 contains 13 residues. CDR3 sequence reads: CASIRDREYEQYF. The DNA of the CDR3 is TGTGCCAGCATCCGGGACAGGGAGTACGAGCAGTACTTC.

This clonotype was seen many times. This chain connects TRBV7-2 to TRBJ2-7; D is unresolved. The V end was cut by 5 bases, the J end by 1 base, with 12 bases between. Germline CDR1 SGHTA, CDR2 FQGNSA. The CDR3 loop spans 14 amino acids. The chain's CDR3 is CASSPPSVSYEQYF. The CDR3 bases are TGTGCCAGCAGCCCACCTTCCGTTTCCTACGAGCAGTACTTC.

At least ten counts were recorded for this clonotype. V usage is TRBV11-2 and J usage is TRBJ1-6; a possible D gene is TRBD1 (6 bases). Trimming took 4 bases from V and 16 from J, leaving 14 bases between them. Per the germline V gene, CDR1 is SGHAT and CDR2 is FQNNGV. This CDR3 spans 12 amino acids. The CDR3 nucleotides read TGTGCCAGCAGCTCGGACAGTTTTTTGCTCCACTTT. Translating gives CASSSDSFLLHF.

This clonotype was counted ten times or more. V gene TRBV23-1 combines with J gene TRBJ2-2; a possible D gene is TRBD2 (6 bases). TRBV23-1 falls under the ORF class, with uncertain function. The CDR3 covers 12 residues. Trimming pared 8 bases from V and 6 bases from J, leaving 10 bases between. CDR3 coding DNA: TGCGCCAGCTCGGGGGTCGCCGGGGAGCTGTTTTTT. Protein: CASSGVAGELFF.

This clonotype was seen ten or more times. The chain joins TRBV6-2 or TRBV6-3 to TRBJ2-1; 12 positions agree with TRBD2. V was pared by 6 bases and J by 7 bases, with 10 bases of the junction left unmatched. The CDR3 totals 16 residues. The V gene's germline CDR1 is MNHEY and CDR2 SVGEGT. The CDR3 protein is CASRNPSGRAGNEQFF. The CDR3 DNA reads TGTGCCAGCAGGAATCCTAGCGGGAGGGCCGGGAATGAGCAGTTCTTC.